These T cell receptor beta chains were read from a single sample in a study of cytomegalovirus exposure and HLA in healthy donors. Assay used: immunoSEQ multiplex PCR; TCRdb lists only in-frame clones, some missing. The data hold about 77,000 clones, with roughly 74% observed a single time. Sample: PBMCs. The receptors stem from a man aged 35 to 55 in good health and CMV-seronegative. Each CDR3 is given with its conserved first and last residue.

v_call	cdr3_aa
TRBV9	CASSVEESGVRNYGYTF
TRBV7-2	CASSLVQESTGELFF
TRBV7-2	CASSFREGWIAVGELFF
TRBV5-1	CASSLGGTGNQETQYF
TRBV6-5	CASSSLGGRSPLHF
TRBV5-1	CASSVQGADGNTIYF
TRBV28	CASSFGVVGAQHF
TRBV27	CASSLPPSEQYF
TRBV2	CASSETPRQGNQPQHF
TRBV2	CASTGGWHTEAFF
TRBV9	CASSVSSGIYNEQFF
TRBV29-1	CSGRQTTGELFF
TRBV29-1	CSVARDRELNNEQFF
TRBV5-8	CASSLGQGAYNEQFF
TRBV14	CASSRPGTGVAGYPF
TRBV7-9	CSSSLQVWPIYF
TRBV5-1	CASKQGPGGEQYF
TRBV30	CAWSWGGEAFF
TRBV9	CASSVENGFEDEKLFF
TRBV28	CASSFLAAQGDEGGFF
TRBV10-3	CAITPRRGGSTDTQYF
TRBV29-1	CSVGQGRTEAFF
TRBV30	CAWKEYDSNQPQHF
TRBV7-9	CSSSLKTGRQGDEKLFF
TRBV11-3	CASSSTGAKNIQYF
TRBV5-1	CASSLVLDIGTYEQYF
TRBV27	CASSPYRSNQPQHF